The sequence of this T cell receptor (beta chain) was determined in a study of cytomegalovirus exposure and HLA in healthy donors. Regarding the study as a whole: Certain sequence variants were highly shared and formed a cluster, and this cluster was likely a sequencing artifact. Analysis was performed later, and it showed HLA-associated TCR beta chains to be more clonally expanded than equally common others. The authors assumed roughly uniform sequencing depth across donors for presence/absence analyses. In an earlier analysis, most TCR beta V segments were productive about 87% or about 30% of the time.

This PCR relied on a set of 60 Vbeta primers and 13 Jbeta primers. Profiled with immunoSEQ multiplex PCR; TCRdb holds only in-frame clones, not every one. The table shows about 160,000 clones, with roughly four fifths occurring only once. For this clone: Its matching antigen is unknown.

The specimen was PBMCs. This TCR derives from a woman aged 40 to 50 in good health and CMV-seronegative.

The chain's CDR3 is CASSEPGAAKTQYF. In DNA, the CDR3 is TGTGCCAGCAGTGAACCTGGGGCTGCTAAGACCCAGTACTTC. This chain uses TRBV25-1 with TRBJ2-5; weak D call: TRBD1 (5 bases). V lost 2 bases and J 6 bases, leaving 13 bases between the germline ends. The CDR3 covers 14 residues. Germline loops: CDR1 MGHDK, CDR2 SYGVNS. Supplemented by reference TRBV25-1 and TRBJ2-5, the full variable domain reads EADIYQTPRYLVIGTGKKITLECSQTMGHDKMYWYQQDPGMELHLIHYSYGVNSTEKGDLSSESTVSRIRTEHFPLTLESARPSHTSQYLCASSEPGAAKTQYFGPGTRLLVL.